These T cell receptor beta chains were read from a single sample in a study of CD8 T cells in ankylosing spondylitis. A single record per CDR3 protein comes from TCRdb applying MiXCR to the 5' RACE reads. The repertoire includes 750,000 to 850,000 distinct CDR3 sequences, 12% of them detected once, and about 0.49% sits in the top ten. The sequenced sample was blood, either unsorted or a sorted T cell fraction (not recorded which). The source of these receptors is a male donor with ankylosing spondylitis. The CDR3 runs from the conserved cysteine through the conserved F or W. The order of the fields is clone size, D gene, J gene, V gene, CDR3 length, CDR3 DNA, CDR3 protein. The D gene is left open where the match is weak. Size is stated for part of the rows, as once, few or many counts, or as a class when the clone is expanded.

abundance: .; d_gene: .; j_gene: TRBJ2-7; v_gene: TRBV7-2; len: 13; CDR3nt: TGTGCCAGCAGCTTGACGGCACTCTACGAGCAGTACTTC; CDR3aa: CASSLTALYEQYF
abundance: .; d_gene: .; j_gene: TRBJ1-4; v_gene: TRBV9; len: 13; CDR3nt: TGTGCCAGCAGCTCCCCTGGGGGTGAAAAACTGTTTTTT; CDR3aa: CASSSPGGEKLFF
abundance: few; d_gene: .; j_gene: TRBJ2-2; v_gene: TRBV24-1; len: 12; CDR3nt: TGTGCCACCAGTGATTTGTACGGGGAGCTGTTTTTT; CDR3aa: CATSDLYGELFF
abundance: few; d_gene: .; j_gene: TRBJ2-3; v_gene: TRBV20-1; len: 12; CDR3nt: TGCAGTGCCCGAAGGGTAGCAGATACGCAGTATTTT; CDR3aa: CSARRVADTQYF
abundance: .; d_gene: .; j_gene: TRBJ2-5; v_gene: TRBV4-2; len: 17; CDR3nt: TGTGCCAGCAGCCAAGGGCCCCACAGGGAGGGCCAAGAGACCCAGTACTTC; CDR3aa: CASSQGPHREGQETQYF
abundance: .; d_gene: .; j_gene: TRBJ1-5; v_gene: TRBV20-1; len: 13; CDR3nt: TGCAGTGCTTCCCGGGACACTACTCAGCCCCAGCATTTT; CDR3aa: CSASRDTTQPQHF
abundance: .; d_gene: .; j_gene: TRBJ2-5; v_gene: TRBV7-9; len: 15; CDR3nt: TGTGCCAGCAGCCTAGTCTCAGGGAGGCAAGAGACCCAGTACTTC; CDR3aa: CASSLVSGRQETQYF
abundance: .; d_gene: TRBD1; j_gene: TRBJ1-2; v_gene: TRBV3-1; len: 15; CDR3nt: TGTGCCAGCAGCCAACTCTACGGGACAGAGAATGGCTACACCTTC; CDR3aa: CASSQLYGTENGYTF
abundance: many; d_gene: .; j_gene: TRBJ1-2; v_gene: TRBV12-3/TRBV12-4; len: 12; CDR3nt: TGTGCCAGCAGTTTAGCTGATTATGGCTACACCTTC; CDR3aa: CASSLADYGYTF
abundance: many; d_gene: TRBD1; j_gene: TRBJ1-1; v_gene: TRBV6-5; len: 16; CDR3nt: TGTGCCAGCAGTTATACGACCGGGACAGGGGGCACTGAAGCTTTCTTT; CDR3aa: CASSYTTGTGGTEAFF
abundance: many; d_gene: TRBD2; j_gene: TRBJ2-2; v_gene: TRBV20-1; len: 14; CDR3nt: TGCAGTGCTTTTAGCGGGGAGGTCACCGGGGAGCTGTTTTTT; CDR3aa: CSAFSGEVTGELFF
abundance: few; d_gene: .; j_gene: TRBJ2-7; v_gene: TRBV7-8; len: 13; CDR3nt: TGTGCCAGCAGCCCCCAGGCACGACGCGAGCAGTACTTC; CDR3aa: CASSPQARREQYF
abundance: many; d_gene: TRBD2; j_gene: TRBJ2-1; v_gene: TRBV20-1; len: 14; CDR3nt: TGCAGTGCTCTAGCGGGAGGGTCCTACAATGAGCAGTTCTTC; CDR3aa: CSALAGGSYNEQFF
abundance: many; d_gene: .; j_gene: TRBJ1-4; v_gene: TRBV20-1; len: 12; CDR3nt: TGCAGTGCTAGGGGGACCGTATCGGAACTGTTTTTT; CDR3aa: CSARGTVSELFF
abundance: many; d_gene: .; j_gene: TRBJ2-7; v_gene: TRBV2; len: 13; CDR3nt: TGTGCCAGCAGTGAAGCGACCGGCTACGAGCAGTACTTC; CDR3aa: CASSEATGYEQYF
abundance: .; d_gene: .; j_gene: TRBJ2-1; v_gene: TRBV5-1; len: 15; CDR3nt: TGCGCCAGCAGCTTAGACGGACCTTCCTACAATGAGCAGTTCTTT; CDR3aa: CASSLDGPSYNEQFF
abundance: few; d_gene: TRBD2; j_gene: TRBJ2-7; v_gene: TRBV7-2; len: 14; CDR3nt: TGTGCCAGCAGCTGGCGGGAGGGCCCCTACGAGCAGTACTTC; CDR3aa: CASSWREGPYEQYF
abundance: .; d_gene: .; j_gene: TRBJ2-2; v_gene: TRBV24-1; len: 12; CDR3nt: TGTGCCACCAAGTCCCGGACCGGCGGGCTGTTTTTT; CDR3aa: CATKSRTGGLFF
abundance: few; d_gene: TRBD1; j_gene: TRBJ2-7; v_gene: TRBV29-1; len: 14; CDR3nt: TGCAGCGTTCGCCTGGGACAGGGGACCTACGAGCAGTACTTC; CDR3aa: CSVRLGQGTYEQYF
abundance: .; d_gene: TRBD2; j_gene: TRBJ2-2; v_gene: TRBV5-1; len: 15; CDR3nt: TGCGCCAGCAGCTCCCGTGGTAGCGGGGTCGGGGAGCTGTTTTTT; CDR3aa: CASSSRGSGVGELFF
abundance: .; d_gene: .; j_gene: TRBJ2-7; v_gene: TRBV3-1; len: 12; CDR3nt: TGTGCCAGCAGCCGCCTCAATTTCGAGCAGTACTTC; CDR3aa: CASSRLNFEQYF
abundance: .; d_gene: .; j_gene: TRBJ2-2; v_gene: TRBV4-2; len: 18; CDR3nt: TGTGCCAGCAGCCGGTACTCCGGGCCCCCCGATCCCACCGGGGAGCTGTTTTTT; CDR3aa: CASSRYSGPPDPTGELFF
abundance: .; d_gene: TRBD1; j_gene: TRBJ1-1; v_gene: TRBV12-3/TRBV12-4; len: 12; CDR3nt: TGTGCCAGCAGTTTCGGACAGGGGGAAGCTTTCTTT; CDR3aa: CASSFGQGEAFF
abundance: .; d_gene: TRBD2; j_gene: TRBJ2-7; v_gene: TRBV6-1; len: 15; CDR3nt: TGTGCCAGCAGTGGGGGACTAGCGGATGCCTACGAGCAGTACTTC; CDR3aa: CASSGGLADAYEQYF
abundance: many; d_gene: TRBD1; j_gene: TRBJ2-1; v_gene: TRBV10-3; len: 14; CDR3nt: TGTGCCATCAGTGCCACAGGGGACGGTATGCGCCAGTTCTTC; CDR3aa: CAISATGDGMRQFF
abundance: .; d_gene: .; j_gene: TRBJ1-5; v_gene: TRBV28; len: 15; CDR3nt: TGTGCCAGCAGGCGGGCCTCGGGATTTGCTCAGCCCCAGCATTTT; CDR3aa: CASRRASGFAQPQHF
abundance: many; d_gene: TRBD1; j_gene: TRBJ1-1; v_gene: TRBV12-3/TRBV12-4; len: 14; CDR3nt: TGTGCCAGCAGTCCACAGGGGTATGTCGCTGAAGCTTTCTTT; CDR3aa: CASSPQGYVAEAFF
abundance: .; d_gene: TRBD2; j_gene: TRBJ2-1; v_gene: TRBV5-1; len: 16; CDR3nt: TGCGCCAGCAGTTCGGCGGGGGGGGCGGCTAGGAATGAGCAGTTCTTC; CDR3aa: CASSSAGGAARNEQFF
abundance: .; d_gene: .; j_gene: TRBJ1-4; v_gene: TRBV20-1; len: 14; CDR3nt: TGCAGTGCTGGACGGACTCCGGGCAATGAAAAACTGTTTTTT; CDR3aa: CSAGRTPGNEKLFF
abundance: few; d_gene: .; j_gene: TRBJ2-2; v_gene: TRBV5-1; len: 14; CDR3nt: TGCGCCAGCAGCTTGGACTCGCGGGCCGGGGAGCTGTTTTTT; CDR3aa: CASSLDSRAGELFF
abundance: .; d_gene: TRBD1; j_gene: TRBJ2-3; v_gene: TRBV5-1; len: 17; CDR3nt: TGCGCCAGCAGCTTGGACACCGGGACAGGGCGCTTCGATACGCAGTATTTT; CDR3aa: CASSLDTGTGRFDTQYF
abundance: .; d_gene: .; j_gene: TRBJ1-1; v_gene: TRBV12-3/TRBV12-4; len: 13; CDR3nt: TGTGCCAGCAGTTTAGCGGGATTCCTCGAAGCTTTCTTT; CDR3aa: CASSLAGFLEAFF
abundance: many; d_gene: .; j_gene: TRBJ2-2; v_gene: TRBV7-3; len: 12; CDR3nt: TGTGCCAGCAGTCGCACGGGCGGGGAGCTGTTTTTT; CDR3aa: CASSRTGGELFF
abundance: .; d_gene: TRBD2; j_gene: TRBJ2-1; v_gene: TRBV11-2; len: 17; CDR3nt: TGTGCCAGCAGCTTGAGGCTCCGGGAGGGCCAGAACAATGAGCAGTTCTTC; CDR3aa: CASSLRLREGQNNEQFF
abundance: few; d_gene: .; j_gene: TRBJ1-1; v_gene: TRBV11-2; len: 16; CDR3nt: TGTGCCAGCAGTCCAGGCGGGTGGGCGCGGTACACTGAAGCTTTCTTT; CDR3aa: CASSPGGWARYTEAFF
abundance: .; d_gene: .; j_gene: TRBJ1-6; v_gene: TRBV5-1; len: 15; CDR3nt: TGCGCCAGCAGCTCCCCTGGGGCCGGGGATTCACCCCTCCACTTT; CDR3aa: CASSSPGAGDSPLHF
abundance: .; d_gene: TRBD1; j_gene: TRBJ2-3; v_gene: TRBV18; len: 15; CDR3nt: TGTGCCAGCTCACCTTCGGGACAGCGTAGAGATACGCAGTATTTT; CDR3aa: CASSPSGQRRDTQYF
abundance: .; d_gene: .; j_gene: TRBJ2-7; v_gene: TRBV20-1; len: 13; CDR3nt: TGCAGTACCGTCGGGGGTGGGGGCTACGAGCAGTACTTC; CDR3aa: CSTVGGGGYEQYF
abundance: few; d_gene: .; j_gene: TRBJ1-1; v_gene: TRBV9; len: 13; CDR3nt: TGTGCCAGCAGCTACGGCGGGAGCACTGAAGCTTTCTTT; CDR3aa: CASSYGGSTEAFF
abundance: few; d_gene: TRBD1; j_gene: TRBJ1-5; v_gene: TRBV20-1; len: 13; CDR3nt: TGCAGTGCCGAGGGAGTGAGGGGGCGGCCCCAGCATTTT; CDR3aa: CSAEGVRGRPQHF
abundance: many; d_gene: .; j_gene: TRBJ2-7; v_gene: TRBV20-1; len: 15; CDR3nt: TGCAGTGCCGTGCAGCTTTCATCCCCCTCCTACGAGCAGTACTTC; CDR3aa: CSAVQLSSPSYEQYF
abundance: many; d_gene: TRBD1; j_gene: TRBJ1-4; v_gene: TRBV6-5; len: 17; CDR3nt: TGTGCCAGCAGTTCAACCTTCACAGGGGGCGTGGAGGAAAAACTGTTTTTT; CDR3aa: CASSSTFTGGVEEKLFF
abundance: many; d_gene: .; j_gene: TRBJ2-6; v_gene: TRBV29-1; len: 13; CDR3nt: TGCAGCGTTCAGGGATTTGGGGCCAACGTCCTGACTTTC; CDR3aa: CSVQGFGANVLTF